The clone carrying this TCR beta chain was counted a single time. In the authors' workflow: Nucleated cell number was recorded as an estimate derived from reference gene primer amplification. Sequencing used immunoSEQ multiplex PCR; TCRdb keeps in-frame clones, though not all of them. That table furnishes V, J and clone size, whereas the DNA furnished D and trimming. This table has about 200,000 clones, roughly nine tenths appearing once. The data are from a study of blood T cell repertoires in COVID-19. Study details: Collection of acute and convalescent COVID-19 samples took place in the United States, Italy and Spain. PBMCs, B-cell-depleted T cells, or T cells provided the cDNA or gDNA that made up the material.

Material for sequencing was peripheral blood. The TCR comes from a woman in her seventies with acute or convalescent COVID-19.

CDR3 protein: CASSLPTGAVIKAEAFF. The CDR3 DNA reads TGTGCCAGCAGTTTACCGACAGGGGCGGTTATAAAAGCTGAAGCTTTCTTT. V is TRBV28 and J is TRBJ1-1; the match to TRBD1 covers 8 bases. CDR3 size: 17 residues. Germline CDR1 and CDR2: MDHEN and SYDVKM. V was pared by 2 bases and J by 6 bases, with 14 bases of the junction left unmatched.